The TCR beta chain under discussion was sequenced for a study of OX40 agonist ivuxolimab in advanced cancers. The wider study: Earlier anti-PD-1, anti-PD-L1 or anti-CTLA-4 therapy was permitted; about 38% had received some.

Sequencing was performed with immunoSEQ multiplex PCR; in TCRdb, only in-frame clones are kept and a portion is missing. The sample yields tens of thousands of clones, roughly nine tenths seen once. This clone was counted a single time. Trimming left V 3 bases short and J 0 bases short, with 11 bases between. CDR3 length equals 15 residues. Germline CDR1 reads MDHEN; CDR2 reads SYDVKM. This chain connects TRBV28 to TRBJ1-1; the D gene is possibly TRBD1 (5 bases). The sequencing used CD4+ or CD8+ T cells sorted from blood, collected in a trial of the OX40 agonist ivuxolimab. The receptor was isolated from an adult with an advanced solid tumor such as melanoma, head and neck, liver or kidney cancer. The CDR3 coding sequence is TGTGCCAGCAGTTTTCGTCAGGGATTGAACACTGAAGCTTTCTTT. Amino acids: CASSFRQGLNTEAFF.